This T cell receptor (beta chain) emerged from a study of blood T cell repertoires in COVID-19. Only in-frame clones appear in the TCRdb table, and some are missing; sequencing was by immunoSEQ multiplex PCR. The profile covers over 300,000 clones, with 85% to 90% appearing a single time and 6.5% to 7% taken by the ten largest. V was shortened by 6 bases and J by 7 bases, with 20 bases between the two germline ends. This CDR3 is 15 amino acids long. CDR1 is SGHKS, CDR2 YYEKEE, per germline (reference sequence). Sequencing input: peripheral blood. The receptor comes from a man between 18 and 35 years old with active or convalescent COVID-19. This chain connects TRBV5-5 to TRBJ1-5; weak D call: TRBD1 (6 bases). CDR3 sequence (DNA): TGTGCCAGCACCGACCCGACACAGGGCCACCAGCCCCAGCATTTT. Protein product: CASTDPTQGHQPQHF.